The 20 T cell receptor beta chains below come from one sample, sequenced in a study of siplizumab effects on memory and regulatory T cells. Produced via immunoSEQ multiplex PCR; TCRdb's table is partial and in-frame only. The sample yields approximately 92,000 clones, about 95% seen once. The specimen sequenced was non-Treg CD4+ T cells sorted from blood. These receptors all come from a human donor in good health.

V usage is TRBV6-5 and J usage is TRBJ2-4, with D possibly being TRBD1 (6 bases). Germline V gives CDR1 MNHEY, CDR2 SVGAGI. Trimming cost V 0 bases and J 3 bases, with 9 bases left between them. The CDR3 spans 15 residues. CDR3 nucleotides: TGTGCCAGCAGTTACTCGACCAGGGGCAAAAACATTCAGTACTTC. Translation: CASSYSTRGKNIQYF.

J is TRBJ2-7 and V is TRBV11-2; perhaps TRBD1 as D (6 bases). V was clipped by 5 bases and J by 7 bases, with 12 bases between them. Germline loops: CDR1 SGHAT, CDR2 FQNNGV. The CDR3 totals 12 residues. CDR3 nucleotides: TGTGCCAGCAGCGCCACAGGGTGGGAGCAGTACTTC. Translation gives CASSATGWEQYF.

This clone was observed a handful of times. The V and J genes are TRBV7-2 and TRBJ2-2, with 10 bases that match TRBD1. Germline V gene sequence: CDR1 SGHTA, CDR2 FQGNSA. The trim removed 3 bases at V and 7 bases at J, leaving 5 bases unmatched. CDR3 size: 15 residues. CDR3 loop: CASSLTGGVRGELFF. CDR3 nucleotides: TGTGCCAGCAGCTTGACAGGGGGCGTACGCGGGGAGCTGTTTTTT.

V usage is TRBV28 and J usage is TRBJ2-1; the match to TRBD2 covers 10 bases. V lost 4 bases to trimming and J lost 2 bases; unmatched junction nucleotides: 8. This CDR3 comprises 17 residues. Germline lookup yields CDR1 MDHEN and CDR2 SYDVKM. CDR3 DNA sequence: TGTGCCAGCAGTTCAGGACTAAGCGGGAGGGCCTACAATGAGCAGTTCTTC. Its translation is CASSSGLSGRAYNEQFF.

V gene TRBV6-1 combines with J gene TRBJ2-1; tentative D call: TRBD2 (5 bases). Trimming left V 5 bases short and J 2 bases short, with 13 bases between. CDR3 length: 15 residues. Germline V gene sequence: CDR1 MNHNS, CDR2 SASEGT. The CDR3 DNA follows: TGTGCCAGCAGTTCGGAGAGGGCCGCCTACAATGAGCAGTTCTTC. This sequence encodes CASSSERAAYNEQFF.

As to this clone: Other DNA sequences in this sample translate to the same CDR3. The V gene is TRBV18, the J gene TRBJ2-7, with a possible D match to TRBD1 (5 bases). CDR1 and CDR2 from the germline V gene are KGHSH and LQKENI. Trimming removed 2 bases from V and 4 bases from J, with 6 bases in between. This CDR3 region has 12 residues. CDR3 nucleotides: TGTGCCAGCTCACCAGGGGCTTACGAGCAGTACTTC. This codes for CASSPGAYEQYF.

The rearrangement joins TRBV2 to TRBJ2-1; 9 bases align to TRBD1. Unmatched junction bases numbered 11, after V lost 11 bases and J lost 6 bases. Germline V gives CDR1 SNHLY, CDR2 FYNNEI. The CDR3 loop spans 14 amino acids. The CDR3 DNA is TGTGCCTCACGGGGACAGGGCGGGTTCAATGAGCAGTTCTTC. Translated, it gives CASRGQGGFNEQFF.

The J gene is TRBJ2-5, the V gene TRBV5-1; 9 bases match TRBD2. The CDR3 is 17 amino acids. The germline CDR1 and CDR2 sequences are SGHRS and YFSETQ. Losses at the gene ends were 3 bases for V and 4 bases for J; bases not matched to a gene: 13. CDR3: CASSSLAGPQGGETQYF. In nucleotides, the CDR3 is TGCGCCAGCAGCTCACTAGCGGGCCCTCAGGGGGGAGAGACCCAGTACTTC.

The count of this clone is one. The chain joins TRBV28 to TRBJ1-2; a possible D gene is TRBD1 (5 bases). Germline-derived CDR1 and CDR2 are MDHEN and SYDVKM. Trimming removed 4 bases from V and 8 bases from J, with 20 bases in between. This CDR3 comprises 15 residues. Here the CDR3 DNA reads TGTGCCAGCAGTTCGGGGGGAGAGGGGATCCGCGGCTACACCTTC. The encoded protein is CASSSGGEGIRGYTF.

The chain couples TRBV6-1 to TRBJ2-5; D not certain. The CDR3 spans 11 residues. V dropped 6 bases and J dropped 5 bases, with 7 bases sitting between them. Looked up from germline, CDR1 is MNHNS and CDR2 is SASEGT. In DNA form, the CDR3 reads TGTGCCAGCAGGGCTAGGGAGACCCAGTACTTC. Translated, it gives CASRARETQYF.

The count of this clone is one. The gene calls are TRBV4-1 and TRBJ1-6; D remains unclear. The CDR3 runs 15 residues. V gave up 4 bases and J gave up 7 bases, with 14 bases separating them. CDR1 and CDR2 (germline): MGHRA, YSYEKL. The CDR3 DNA reads as TGCGCCAGCAGCCGAGACCGCTCGGAGAATTCACCCCTCCACTTT. Protein sequence: CASSRDRSENSPLHF.

V usage is TRBV13 and J usage is TRBJ1-3; D uncertain. Germline V gene data show CDR1 as PRHDT and CDR2 as FYEKMQ (reference sequence). V was cut by 5 bases and J by 1 base, with 9 bases left in between. The CDR3 has 14 residues. CDR3 bases: TGTGCCAGCAGCCGGTACAGTTCTGGAAACACCATATATTTT. It encodes CASSRYSSGNTIYF.

As for this clone: The junction does not match germline at one end; this may be a read error. The CDR3 sequence is CASSLGDIQYF. The CDR3 DNA sequence: TGTGCCAGCAGTTTAGGAGACATTCAGTACTTC. The chain links TRBV7-9 to TRBJ2-4; D is unresolved. The CDR3 contains 11 residues. Per the germline V gene, CDR1 is SEHNR and CDR2 is FQNEAQ (reference sequence).

The J gene is TRBJ2-3, the V gene TRBV30; 8 bases match TRBD1. The CDR3 is made up of 14 amino acids. With 4 bases clipped from V and 4 bases from J, the junction kept 7 bases outside the gene matches. Germline-derived CDR1 and CDR2 are GTSNPN and SVGIG (reference sequence). The CDR3 region has the DNA TGTGCCTGGAACAGGGGGAGTGGCGCAGATACGCAGTATTTT. Its translation: CAWNRGSGADTQYF.

The chain employs TRBV10-3 and TRBJ1-2; D possibly corresponds to TRBD1 (6 bases). Trimming removed 3 bases at V and 8 bases at J, with 19 bases between. Germline V gene sequence: CDR1 ENHRY, CDR2 SYGVKD. This CDR3 region has 15 residues. The CDR3 nucleotides are TGTGCCATCAGTGACGGGGGCAGGGCGGTTGTCGGCTACACCTTC. Protein: CAISDGGRAVVGYTF.

This chain links TRBV7-9 with TRBJ1-1, with D uncertain. V gave up 2 bases and J gave up 1 base, with 5 bases separating them. This CDR3 has 13 amino acids. Germline assignment: CDR1 SEHNR and CDR2 FQNEAQ (reference sequence). This chain's CDR3 is CASSLMENTEAFF. The CDR3 DNA is TGTGCCAGCAGCTTAATGGAGAACACTGAAGCTTTCTTT.

The chain uses TRBV14 and TRBJ1-2; no clear D. The ends were cut back, 1 base at V and 4 bases at J, with 10 bases in the middle. CDR1 is SGHDN and CDR2 is FVKESK in the germline V gene. The CDR3 extends over 14 amino acids. The CDR3 nucleotides read TGTGCCAGCAGCCAAGGCACAAGGAGCTATGGCTACACCTTC. Translation: CASSQGTRSYGYTF.

The V call is TRBV27, the J call TRBJ2-5; D is possibly TRBD1 or TRBD2 (5 bases each). Germline lookup yields CDR1 MNHEY and CDR2 SMNVEV (reference sequence). The CDR3 length is 15 residues. Trimming took off 7 bases at V and 0 bases at J, with 15 bases between the two ends. This chain's CDR3 is CASTPTRQNQETQYF. CDR3 in DNA: TGTGCCAGCACCCCTACTAGACAGAACCAAGAGACCCAGTACTTC.

The V call is TRBV29-1, the J call TRBJ2-3; no clear D. CDR3 length equals 10 residues. Trimming took off 4 bases at V and 6 bases at J, with 5 bases between the two ends. CDR1 SQVTM and CDR2 ANQGSEA come from the germline V gene. CDR3 sequence reads: CSVGSDTQYF. CDR3 DNA sequence: TGCAGCGTTGGTAGTGATACGCAGTATTTT.

The gene calls are TRBV2 and TRBJ2-6; weak D call: TRBD1 (6 bases). Trimming cost V 10 bases and J 0 bases, with 16 bases left between them. This CDR3 comprises 16 residues. Germline values: CDR1 SNHLY, CDR2 FYNNEI. The CDR3 region has the DNA TGTGCCACCTTCATGGACAGCCTCTCTGGGGCCAACGTCCTGACTTTC. It encodes CATFMDSLSGANVLTF.